The T cell receptor beta chain under discussion was sequenced for a study of response to subunit inactivated influenza vaccine. In this sample, this clonotype turned up many times. There are 16 residues in the CDR3. Looked up from germline, CDR1 is KGHDR and CDR2 is SFDVKD. V trimming: 3 bases; J trimming: 4 bases; junction bases outside the gene matches: 8. TCRdb re-analysed the RT-PCR reads in MiXCR, keeping a single row per CDR3 protein. The table records more than 450,000 distinct CDR3 sequences, about 11% of them present only once. These data were likewise used in another study, on T cells expressing NK-cell markers. That source adds: TCR beta cDNA was made by 5'RACE template switching with UMIs. All TCR beta repertoires analysed originated from sorted CD3+CD56+NKG2C+, CD3+CD56+NKG2C- and CD3+CD56-NKG2C+ T cells. Seven HCMV-seropositive donors and one seronegative donor made up the eight sequenced donors. Whether expanded NKG2C+ T cell clones were HCMV-specific remained unclear.

This clonotype was sampled from a man between 50 and 59 years old who received an inactivated influenza vaccine. The sample was PBMCs from blood, taken on the day of vaccination. This sequence joins TRBV24-1 and TRBJ2-5; 9 nucleotides line up with TRBD2. The CDR3 sequence is CATSDALAGRAETQYF. The DNA for the CDR3 is TGTGCCACCAGTGATGCGCTAGCGGGGAGGGCAGAGACCCAGTACTTC.